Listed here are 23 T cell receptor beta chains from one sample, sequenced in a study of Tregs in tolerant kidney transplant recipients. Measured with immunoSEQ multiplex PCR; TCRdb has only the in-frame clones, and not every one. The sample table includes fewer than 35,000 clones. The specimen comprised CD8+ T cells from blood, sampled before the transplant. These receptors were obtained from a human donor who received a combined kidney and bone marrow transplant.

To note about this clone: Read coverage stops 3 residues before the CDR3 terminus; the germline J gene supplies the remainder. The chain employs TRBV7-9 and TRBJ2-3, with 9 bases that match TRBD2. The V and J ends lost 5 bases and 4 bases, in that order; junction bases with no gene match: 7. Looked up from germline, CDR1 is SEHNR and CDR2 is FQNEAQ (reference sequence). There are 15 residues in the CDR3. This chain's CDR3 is CASSHLSGSPDTQYF. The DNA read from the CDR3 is TGTGCCAGCAGCCACCTTAGCGGGAGCCCAGATACG. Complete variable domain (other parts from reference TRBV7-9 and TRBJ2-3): DTGVSQNPRHKITKRGQNVTFRCDPISEHNRLYWYRQTLGQGPEFLTYFQNEAQLEKSRLLSDRFSAERPKGSFSTLEIQRTEQGDSAMYLCASSHLSGSPDTQYFGPGTRLTVL.

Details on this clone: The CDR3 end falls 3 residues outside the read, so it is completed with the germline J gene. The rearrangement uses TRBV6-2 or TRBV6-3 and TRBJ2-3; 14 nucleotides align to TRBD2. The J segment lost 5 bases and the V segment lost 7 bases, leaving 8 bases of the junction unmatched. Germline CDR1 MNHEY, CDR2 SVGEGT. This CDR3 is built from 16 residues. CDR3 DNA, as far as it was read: TGTGCCAGCACCGACGGGACTAGCGGGAGTAGAGATACG. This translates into CASTDGTSGSRDT. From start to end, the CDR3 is CASTDGTSGSRDTQYF.

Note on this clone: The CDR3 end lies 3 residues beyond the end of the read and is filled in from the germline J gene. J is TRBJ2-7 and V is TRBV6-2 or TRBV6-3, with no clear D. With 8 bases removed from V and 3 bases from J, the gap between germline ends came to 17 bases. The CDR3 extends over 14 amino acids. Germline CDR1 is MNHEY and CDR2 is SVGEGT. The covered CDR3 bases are TGTGCCAGCTGCCGCATGGGCTATATCTACGAG. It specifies CASCRMGYIYE. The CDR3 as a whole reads CASCRMGYIYEQYF.

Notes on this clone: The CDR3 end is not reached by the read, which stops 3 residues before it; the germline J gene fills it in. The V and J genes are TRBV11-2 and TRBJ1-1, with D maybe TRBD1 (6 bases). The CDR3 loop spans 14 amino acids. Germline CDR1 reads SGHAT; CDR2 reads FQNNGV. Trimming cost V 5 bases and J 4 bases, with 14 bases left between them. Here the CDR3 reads CASSPDRPLTEAFF. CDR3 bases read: TGTGCCAGCAGCCCCGACAGGCCCCTCACTGAA.

Incomplete CDR3 DNA: TGTGCCAGCAGTGAAACCGGGACAGATAGCAATCAGCCC. This gives the protein CASSETGTDSNQP. The entire CDR3 protein is CASSETGTDSNQPQHF. V and J are TRBV2 and TRBJ1-5; 7 nucleotides agree with TRBD1. With the read ending 3 residues before the CDR3 end, the germline J gene is used to fill in that end. The germline V gene encodes CDR1 SNHLY and CDR2 FYNNEI. The CDR3 totals 16 residues. V was pared by 2 bases and J by 0 bases, with 4 bases of the junction left unmatched.

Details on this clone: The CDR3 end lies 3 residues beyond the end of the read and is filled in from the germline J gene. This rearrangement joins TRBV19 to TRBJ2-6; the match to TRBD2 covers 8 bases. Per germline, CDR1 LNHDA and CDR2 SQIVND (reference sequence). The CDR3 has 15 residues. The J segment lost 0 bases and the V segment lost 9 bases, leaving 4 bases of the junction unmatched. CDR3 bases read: TGTGCCAGCGGGACTAGGTTCTCTGGGGCCAACGTC. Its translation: CASGTRFSGANV. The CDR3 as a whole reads CASGTRFSGANVLTF.

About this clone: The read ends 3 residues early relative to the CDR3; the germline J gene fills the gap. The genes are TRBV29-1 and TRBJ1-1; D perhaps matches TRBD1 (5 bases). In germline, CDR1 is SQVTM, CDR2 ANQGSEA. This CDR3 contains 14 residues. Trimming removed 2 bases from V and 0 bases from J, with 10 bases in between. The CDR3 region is CSVERGGMNTEAFF. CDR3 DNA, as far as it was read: TGCAGCGTTGAAAGGGGAGGAATGAACACTGAA. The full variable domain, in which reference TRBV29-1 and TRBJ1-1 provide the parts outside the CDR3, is SAVISQKPSRDICQRGTSLTIQCQVDSQVTMMFWYRQQPGQSLTLIATANQGSEATYESGFVIDKFPISRPNLTFSTLTVSNMSPEDSSIYLCSVERGGMNTEAFFGQGTRLTVV.

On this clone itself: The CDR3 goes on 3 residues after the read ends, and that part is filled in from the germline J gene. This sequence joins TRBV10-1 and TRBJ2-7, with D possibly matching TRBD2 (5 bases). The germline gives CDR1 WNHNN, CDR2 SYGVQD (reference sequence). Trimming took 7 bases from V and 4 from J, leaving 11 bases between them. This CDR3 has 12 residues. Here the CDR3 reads CASMDSSYEQYF. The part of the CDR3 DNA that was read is TGCGCCAGCATGGACTCCTCGTACGAG.

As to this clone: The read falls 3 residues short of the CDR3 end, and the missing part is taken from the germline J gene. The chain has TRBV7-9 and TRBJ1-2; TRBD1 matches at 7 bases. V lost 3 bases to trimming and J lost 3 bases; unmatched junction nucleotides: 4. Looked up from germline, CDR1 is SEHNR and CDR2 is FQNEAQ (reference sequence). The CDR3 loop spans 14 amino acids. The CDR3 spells CASSLGQIDYGYTF. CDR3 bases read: TGTGCCAGCAGCTTGGGACAGATCGACTATGGC.

CDR3 sequence reads: CASVAGQGYEQYF. CDR3 DNA, as far as it was read: TGTGCCAGCGTAGCCGGACAGGGCTACGAG. V is TRBV2 and J is TRBJ2-7; the match to TRBD1 covers 8 bases. The read ends 3 residues shy of where the CDR3 ends; the end is completed using the germline J gene. The CDR3 runs 13 residues. Germline V gene sequence: CDR1 SNHLY, CDR2 FYNNEI. With 8 bases clipped from V and 3 bases from J, the junction kept 6 bases outside the gene matches.

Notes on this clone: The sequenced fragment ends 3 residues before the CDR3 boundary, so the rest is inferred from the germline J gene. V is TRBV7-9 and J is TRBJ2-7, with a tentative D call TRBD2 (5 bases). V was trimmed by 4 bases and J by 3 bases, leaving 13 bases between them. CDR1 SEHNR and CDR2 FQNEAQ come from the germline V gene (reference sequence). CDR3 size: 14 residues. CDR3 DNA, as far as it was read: TGTGCCAGCAGCTCCGCCGTCGACTACTACGAG. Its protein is CASSSAVDYYE. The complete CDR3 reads CASSSAVDYYEQYF.

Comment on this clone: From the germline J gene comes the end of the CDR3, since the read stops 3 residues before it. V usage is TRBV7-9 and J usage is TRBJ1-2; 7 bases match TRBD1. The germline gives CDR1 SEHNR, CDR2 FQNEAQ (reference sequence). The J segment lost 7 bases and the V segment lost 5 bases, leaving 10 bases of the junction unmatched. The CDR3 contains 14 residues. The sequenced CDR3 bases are TGTGCCAGCAGCCGCGGATCAGGGGGACTTGGC. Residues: CASSRGSGGLG. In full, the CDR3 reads CASSRGSGGLGYTF.

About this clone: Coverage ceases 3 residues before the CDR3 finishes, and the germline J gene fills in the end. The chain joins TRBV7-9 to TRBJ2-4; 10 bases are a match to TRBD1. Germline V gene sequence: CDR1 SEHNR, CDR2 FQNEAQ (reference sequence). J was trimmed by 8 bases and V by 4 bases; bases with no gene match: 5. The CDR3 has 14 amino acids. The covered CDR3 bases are TGTGCCAGCAGCTACTGGACAGGGGGGGACATT. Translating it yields CASSYWTGGDI. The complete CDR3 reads CASSYWTGGDIQYF.

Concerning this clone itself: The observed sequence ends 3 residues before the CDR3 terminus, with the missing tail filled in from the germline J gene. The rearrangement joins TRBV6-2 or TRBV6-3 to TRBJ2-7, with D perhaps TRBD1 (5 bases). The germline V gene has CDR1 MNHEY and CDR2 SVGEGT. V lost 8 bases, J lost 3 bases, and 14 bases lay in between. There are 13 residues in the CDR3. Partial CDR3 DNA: TGTGCCAGCCAGCCGACAGCGTACTACGAG. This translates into CASQPTAYYE. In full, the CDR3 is CASQPTAYYEQYF.

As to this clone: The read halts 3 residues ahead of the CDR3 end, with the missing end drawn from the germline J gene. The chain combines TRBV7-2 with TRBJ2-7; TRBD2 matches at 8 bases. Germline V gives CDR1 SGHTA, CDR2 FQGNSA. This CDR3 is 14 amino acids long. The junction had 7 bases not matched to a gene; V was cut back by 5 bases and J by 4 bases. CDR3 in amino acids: CASSPGLAGYEQYF. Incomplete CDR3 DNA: TGTGCCAGCAGCCCGGGGCTAGCGGGTTACGAG. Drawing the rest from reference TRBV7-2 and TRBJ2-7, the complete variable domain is GAGVSQSPSNKVTEKGKDVELRCDPISGHTALYWYRQSLGQGLEFLIYFQGNSAPDKSGLPSDRFSAERTGGSVSTLTIQRTQQEDSAVYLCASSPGLAGYEQYFGPGTRLTVT.

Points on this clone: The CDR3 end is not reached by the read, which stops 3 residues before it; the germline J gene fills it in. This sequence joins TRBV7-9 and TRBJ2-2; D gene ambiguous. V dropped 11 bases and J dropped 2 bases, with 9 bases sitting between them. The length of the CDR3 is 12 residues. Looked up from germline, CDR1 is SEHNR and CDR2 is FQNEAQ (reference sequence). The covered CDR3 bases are TGTGCCGCAGAGATTAACACCGGGGAG. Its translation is CAAEINTGE. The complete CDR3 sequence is CAAEINTGELFF.

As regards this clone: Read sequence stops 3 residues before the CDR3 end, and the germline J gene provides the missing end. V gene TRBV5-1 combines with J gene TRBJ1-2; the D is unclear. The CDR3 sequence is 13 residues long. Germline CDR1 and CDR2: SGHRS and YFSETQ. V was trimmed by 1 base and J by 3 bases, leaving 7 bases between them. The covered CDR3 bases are TGCGCCAGCAGCTTGATCGGGGACTATGGC. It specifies CASSLIGDYG. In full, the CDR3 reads CASSLIGDYGYTF. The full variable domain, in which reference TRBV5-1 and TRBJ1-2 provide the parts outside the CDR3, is KAGVTQTPRYLIKTRGQQVTLSCSPISGHRSVSWYQQTPGQGLQFLFEYFSETQRNKGNFPGRFSGRQFSNSRSEMNVSTLELGDSALYLCASSLIGDYGYTFGSGTRLTVV.

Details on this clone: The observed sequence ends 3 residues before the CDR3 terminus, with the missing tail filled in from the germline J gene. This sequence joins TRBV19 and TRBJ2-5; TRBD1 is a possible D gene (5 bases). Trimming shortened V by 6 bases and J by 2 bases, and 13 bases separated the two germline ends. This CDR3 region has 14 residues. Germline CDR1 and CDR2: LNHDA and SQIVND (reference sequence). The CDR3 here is CASSRSRTQETQYF. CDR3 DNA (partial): TGTGCCAGTAGCCGTAGCAGGACACAAGAGACC.

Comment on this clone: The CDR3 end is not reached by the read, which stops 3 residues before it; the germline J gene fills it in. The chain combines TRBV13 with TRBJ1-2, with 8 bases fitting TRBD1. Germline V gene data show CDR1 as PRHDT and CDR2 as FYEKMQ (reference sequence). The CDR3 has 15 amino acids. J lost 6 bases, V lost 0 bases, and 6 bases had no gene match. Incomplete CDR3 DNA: TGTGCCAGCAGCTTAGGAGCAGGGGGCGCAGATGGC. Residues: CASSLGAGGADG. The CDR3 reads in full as CASSLGAGGADGYTF.

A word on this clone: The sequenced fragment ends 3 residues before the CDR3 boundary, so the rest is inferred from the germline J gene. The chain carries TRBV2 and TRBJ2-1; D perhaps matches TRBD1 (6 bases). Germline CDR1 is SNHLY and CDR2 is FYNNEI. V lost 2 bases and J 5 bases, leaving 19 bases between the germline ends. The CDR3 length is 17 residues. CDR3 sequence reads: CASSEPVPSTGNNEQFF. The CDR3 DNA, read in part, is TGTGCCAGCAGTGAACCTGTACCTTCGACAGGAAACAATGAG.

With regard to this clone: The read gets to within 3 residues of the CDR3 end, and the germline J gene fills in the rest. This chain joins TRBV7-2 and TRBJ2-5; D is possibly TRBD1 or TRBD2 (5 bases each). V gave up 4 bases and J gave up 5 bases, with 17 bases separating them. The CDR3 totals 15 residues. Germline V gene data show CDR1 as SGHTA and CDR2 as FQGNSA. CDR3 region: CASSSGRGPPETQYF. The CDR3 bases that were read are TGTGCCAGCAGCTCAGGGAGAGGGCCTCCTGAGACC.

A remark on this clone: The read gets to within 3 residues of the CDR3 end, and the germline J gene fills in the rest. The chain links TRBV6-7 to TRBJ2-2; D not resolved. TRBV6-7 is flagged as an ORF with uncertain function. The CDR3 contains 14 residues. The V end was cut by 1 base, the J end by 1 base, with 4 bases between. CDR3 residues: CASSYYQNTGELFF. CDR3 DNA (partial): TGTGCCAGCAGTTACTATCAGAACACCGGGGAG.

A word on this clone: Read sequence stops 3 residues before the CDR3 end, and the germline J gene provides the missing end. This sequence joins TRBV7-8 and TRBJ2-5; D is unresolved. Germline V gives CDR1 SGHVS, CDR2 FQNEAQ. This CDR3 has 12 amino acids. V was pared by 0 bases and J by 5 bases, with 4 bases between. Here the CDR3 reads CASSLARETQYF. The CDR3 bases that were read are TGTGCCAGCAGCTTAGCACGGGAGACC.